Each of the 10 T cell receptor beta chains below was sequenced from the same sample in a study of blood T cell repertoires in COVID-19. Measured with immunoSEQ multiplex PCR; TCRdb has only the in-frame clones, and not every one. The sample holds 110,000 to 150,000 clones; 79% are singletons and the top ten take under 4.5%. The sequenced sample was peripheral blood. These receptor sequences come from a man aged 55-75 years with acute or convalescent COVID-19.

The chain couples TRBV9 to TRBJ1-2; D might be TRBD1 (5 bases). CDR1 and CDR2 (germline): SGDLS, YYNGEE. V was trimmed by 3 bases and J by 4 bases, leaving 13 bases between them. The CDR3 extends over 14 amino acids. CDR3: CASSAAGGSYGYTF. DNA of the CDR3: TGTGCCAGCAGCGCCGCGGGGGGGAGCTATGGCTACACCTTC.

The J gene is TRBJ2-3, the V gene TRBV6-5; possibly TRBD2 for D (6 bases). This CDR3 spans 15 amino acids. Trimming removed 6 bases from V and 1 base from J, with 14 bases in between. Germline V gene lookup returns CDR1 MNHEY and CDR2 SVGAGI. The CDR3 nucleotides are TGTGCCAGCAGCCATGGGGGGAAGGGCACAGATACGCAGTATTTT. Encoded protein: CASSHGGKGTDTQYF.

This chain uses TRBV6-5 with TRBJ2-7, with 8 positions matching TRBD1. CDR1 and CDR2 from the germline V gene are MNHEY and SVGAGI. The CDR3 sequence is 14 residues long. After removal of 8 bases from V and 2 bases from J, the junction contained 8 bases not matched to a gene. The chain's CDR3 is CASSIGRGPYEQYF. The CDR3 nucleotides read TGTGCCAGCTCCATCGGCAGGGGGCCCTACGAGCAGTACTTC.

About this clone: A read error may account for a junction end that differs from germline. This chain links TRBV10-3 with TRBJ2-7, with D possibly TRBD1 on 6 matching bases. Germline-derived CDR1 and CDR2 are ENHRY and SYGVKD. There are 14 residues in the CDR3. CDR3 sequence (DNA): TGTGCCATCACTGAGAACCCCCAGGGGTTCGAGCAGTACTTC. Translated: CAITENPQGFEQYF.

A single count supports this clone. The rearrangement joins TRBV6-1 to TRBJ2-5; the D is unclear. The germline CDR1 and CDR2 sequences are MNHNS and SASEGT. This CDR3 spans 14 amino acids. Trimming pared 3 bases from V and 0 bases from J, leaving 8 bases between. CDR3 nucleotides: TGTGCCAGCAGTGAGCGAGCCAACCAAGAGACCCAGTACTTC. Protein product: CASSERANQETQYF.

This clone was detected only a few times. The chain employs TRBV7-9 and TRBJ1-6; no definite D call. Germline-derived CDR1 and CDR2 are SEHNR and FQNEAQ (reference sequence). The CDR3 has 15 residues. V was pared by 10 bases and J by 0 bases, with 13 bases between. CDR3 coding DNA: TGTGCCACCGGGAGGCTGAGCTCCTATAATTCACCCCTCCACTTT. Its protein is CATGRLSSYNSPLHF. Together with reference TRBV7-9 and TRBJ1-6, the CDR3 gives the full variable domain: DTGVSQNPRHKITKRGQNVTFRCDPISEHNRLYWYRQTLGQGPEFLTYFQNEAQLEKSRLLSDRFSAERPKGSFSTLEIQRTEQGDSAMYLCATGRLSSYNSPLHFGNGTRLTVT.

The V and J genes are TRBV27 and TRBJ1-5, with 7 bases fitting TRBD1. The CDR3 is 14 residues long. The germline CDR1 and CDR2 sequences are MNHEY and SMNVEV (reference sequence). V trimming: 4 bases; J trimming: 7 bases; junction bases outside the gene matches: 7. CDR3 nucleotides: TGTGCCAGCAGTTCGACAGGGACCCGCCAGCCCCAGCATTTT. It specifies CASSSTGTRQPQHF.

The chain couples TRBV7-2 to TRBJ1-2; 7 bases are a match to TRBD1. This CDR3 region has 14 residues. With V trimmed by 4 bases and J by 2 bases, 4 bases remained unmatched. Germline V lookup: CDR1 SGHTA, CDR2 FQGNSA. CDR3 residues: CASSSPTGNYGYTF. CDR3 nucleotide sequence: TGTGCCAGCAGCTCACCGACAGGGAACTATGGCTACACCTTC. Full variable domain (rest looked up from reference TRBV7-2 and TRBJ1-2): GAGVSQSPSNKVTEKGKDVELRCDPISGHTALYWYRQSLGQGLEFLIYFQGNSAPDKSGLPSDRFSAERTGGSVSTLTIQRTQQEDSAVYLCASSSPTGNYGYTFGSGTRLTVV.

This chain uses TRBV5-1 with TRBJ2-5; D may be TRBD2 (7 bases). Trimming left V 6 bases short and J 5 bases short, with 11 bases between. The CDR3 has 12 amino acids. CDR1 is SGHRS and CDR2 is YFSETQ in the germline V gene. The chain's CDR3 is CASKGEGETQYF. CDR3 coding DNA: TGCGCCAGCAAGGGGGAGGGGGAGACCCAGTACTTC.

The J gene is TRBJ2-1, the V gene TRBV7-2; D perhaps matches TRBD2 (6 bases). The CDR3 contains 16 residues. Germline V gene sequence: CDR1 SGHTA, CDR2 FQGNSA. Trimming took off 1 base at V and 3 bases at J, with 13 bases between the two ends. This CDR3 is CASSLVGGEGYNEQFF. The CDR3 nucleotides read TGTGCCAGCAGCTTAGTGGGGGGAGAAGGCTACAATGAGCAGTTCTTC.